Included here is one TCR beta chain sequence, with context. The antigen remains undetermined. This specimen comes from a study of blood T cells in healthy people across ages. Broader study findings: CMV infection status of these donors was not known.

The CDR3 sequence is 13 residues long. Between the trimmed V and J ends, which lost 6 bases and 1 base, there was a span of 12 bases. Germline V gene lookup returns CDR1 DFQATT and CDR2 SNEGSKA (reference sequence). Next came a second PCR, run for roughly 6 to 11 cycles, which used a sample-barcoded 5' primer along with a J-beta primer mix. TCRdb reanalysed the 5' RACE reads using MiXCR and keeps one entry per CDR3 protein. The table lists about 680,000 distinct CDR3 sequences, over 45% of them singletons. This clonotype was obtained from a woman aged 55-69 years in good health. This chain connects TRBV20-1 to TRBJ1-1; maybe TRBD1 (6 bases). The sample consisted of blood. CDR3 amino acids: CSAHSDRNTEAFF. In DNA form, the CDR3 reads TGCAGTGCCCACTCGGACAGGAACACTGAAGCTTTCTTT.